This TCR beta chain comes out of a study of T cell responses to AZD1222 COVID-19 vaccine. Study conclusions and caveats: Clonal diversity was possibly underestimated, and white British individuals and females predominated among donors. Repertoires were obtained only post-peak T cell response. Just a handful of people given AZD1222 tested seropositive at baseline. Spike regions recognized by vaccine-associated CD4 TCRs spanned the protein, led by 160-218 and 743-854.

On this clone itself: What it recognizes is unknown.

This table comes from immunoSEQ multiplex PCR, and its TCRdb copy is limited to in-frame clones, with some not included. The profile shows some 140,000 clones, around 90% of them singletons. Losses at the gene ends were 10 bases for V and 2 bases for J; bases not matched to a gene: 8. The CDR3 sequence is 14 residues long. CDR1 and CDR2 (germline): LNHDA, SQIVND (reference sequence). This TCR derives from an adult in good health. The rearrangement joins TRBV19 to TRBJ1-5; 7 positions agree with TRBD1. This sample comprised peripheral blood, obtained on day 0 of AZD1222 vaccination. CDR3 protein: CATQYDRGNQPQHF. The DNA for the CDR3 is TGTGCCACCCAATACGACAGGGGCAATCAGCCCCAGCATTTT.